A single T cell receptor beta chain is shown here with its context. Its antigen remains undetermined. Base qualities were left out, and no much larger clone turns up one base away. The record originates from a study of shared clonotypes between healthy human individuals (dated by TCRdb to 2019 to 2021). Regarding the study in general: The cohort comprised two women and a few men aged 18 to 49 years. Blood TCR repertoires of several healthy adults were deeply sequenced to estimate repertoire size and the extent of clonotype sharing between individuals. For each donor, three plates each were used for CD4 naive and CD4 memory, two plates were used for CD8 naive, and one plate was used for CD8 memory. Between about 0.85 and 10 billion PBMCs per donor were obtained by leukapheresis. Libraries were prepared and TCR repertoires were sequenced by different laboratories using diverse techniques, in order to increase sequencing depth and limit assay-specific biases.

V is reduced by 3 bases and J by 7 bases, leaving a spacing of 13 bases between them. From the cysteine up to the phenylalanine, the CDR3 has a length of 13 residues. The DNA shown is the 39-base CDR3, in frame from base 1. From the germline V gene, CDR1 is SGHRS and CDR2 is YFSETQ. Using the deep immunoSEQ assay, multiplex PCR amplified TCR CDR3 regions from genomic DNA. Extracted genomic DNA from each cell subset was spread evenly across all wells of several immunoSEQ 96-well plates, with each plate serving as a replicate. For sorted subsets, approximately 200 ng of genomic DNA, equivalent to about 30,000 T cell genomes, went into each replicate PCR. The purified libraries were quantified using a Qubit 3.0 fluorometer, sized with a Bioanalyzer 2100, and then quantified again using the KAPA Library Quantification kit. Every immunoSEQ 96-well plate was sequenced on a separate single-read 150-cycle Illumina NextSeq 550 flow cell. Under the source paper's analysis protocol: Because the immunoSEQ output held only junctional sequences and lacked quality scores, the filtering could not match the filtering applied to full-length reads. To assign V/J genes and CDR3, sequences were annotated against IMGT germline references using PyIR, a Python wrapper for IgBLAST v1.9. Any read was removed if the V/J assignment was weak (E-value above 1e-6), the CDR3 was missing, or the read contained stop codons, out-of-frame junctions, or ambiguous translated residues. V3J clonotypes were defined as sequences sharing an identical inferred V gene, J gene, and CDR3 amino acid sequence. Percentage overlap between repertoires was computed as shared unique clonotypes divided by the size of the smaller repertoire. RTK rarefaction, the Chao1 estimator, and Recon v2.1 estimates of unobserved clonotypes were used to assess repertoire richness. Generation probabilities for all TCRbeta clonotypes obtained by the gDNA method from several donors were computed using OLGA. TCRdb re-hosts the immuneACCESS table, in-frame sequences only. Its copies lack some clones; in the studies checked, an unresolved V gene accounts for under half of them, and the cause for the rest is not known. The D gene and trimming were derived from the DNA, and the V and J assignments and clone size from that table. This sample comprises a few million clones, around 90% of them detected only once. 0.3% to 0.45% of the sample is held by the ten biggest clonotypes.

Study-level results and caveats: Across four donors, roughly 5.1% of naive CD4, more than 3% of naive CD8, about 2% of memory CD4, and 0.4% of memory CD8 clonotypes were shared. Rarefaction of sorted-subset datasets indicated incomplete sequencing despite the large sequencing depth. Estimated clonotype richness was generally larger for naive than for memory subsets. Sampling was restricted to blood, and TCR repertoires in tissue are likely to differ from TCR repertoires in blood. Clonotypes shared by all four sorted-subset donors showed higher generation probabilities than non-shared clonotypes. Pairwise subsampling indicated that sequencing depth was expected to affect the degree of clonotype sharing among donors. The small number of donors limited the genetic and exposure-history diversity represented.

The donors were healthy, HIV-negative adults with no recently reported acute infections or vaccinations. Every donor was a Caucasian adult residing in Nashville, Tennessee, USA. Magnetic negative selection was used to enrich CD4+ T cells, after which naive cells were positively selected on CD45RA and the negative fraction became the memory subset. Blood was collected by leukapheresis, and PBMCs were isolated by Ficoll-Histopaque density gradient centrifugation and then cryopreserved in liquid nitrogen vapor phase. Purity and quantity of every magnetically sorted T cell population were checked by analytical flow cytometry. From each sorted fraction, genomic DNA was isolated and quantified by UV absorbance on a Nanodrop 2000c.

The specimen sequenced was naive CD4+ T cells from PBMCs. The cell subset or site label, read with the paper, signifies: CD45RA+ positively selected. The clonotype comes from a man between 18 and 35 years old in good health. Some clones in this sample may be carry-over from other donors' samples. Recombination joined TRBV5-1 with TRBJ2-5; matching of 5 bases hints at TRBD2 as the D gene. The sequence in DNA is TGCGCCAGCAGCTCAGTGGGAGAGGGGACCCAGTACTTC. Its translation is CASSSVGEGTQYF.